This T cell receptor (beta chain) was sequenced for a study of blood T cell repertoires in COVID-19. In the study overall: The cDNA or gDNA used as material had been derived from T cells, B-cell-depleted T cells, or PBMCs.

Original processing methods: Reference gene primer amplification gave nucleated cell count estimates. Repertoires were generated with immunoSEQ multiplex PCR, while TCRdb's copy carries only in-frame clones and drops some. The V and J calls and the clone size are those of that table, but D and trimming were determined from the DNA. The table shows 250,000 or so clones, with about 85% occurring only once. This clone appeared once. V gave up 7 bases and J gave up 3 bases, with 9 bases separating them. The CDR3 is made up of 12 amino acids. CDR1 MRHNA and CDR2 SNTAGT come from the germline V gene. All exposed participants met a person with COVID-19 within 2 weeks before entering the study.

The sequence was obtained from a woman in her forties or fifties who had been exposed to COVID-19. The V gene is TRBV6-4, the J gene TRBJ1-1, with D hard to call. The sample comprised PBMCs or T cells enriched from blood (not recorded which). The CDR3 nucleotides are TGTGCCAGCAAACCGGACTACACTGAAGCTTTCTTT. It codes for CASKPDYTEAFF.